Each of the 29 T cell receptor beta chains below was sequenced from the same sample in a study of identical twins. MiXCR was run by TCRdb on the 5' RACE reads, yielding one entry per CDR3 protein. This table holds some 560,000 distinct CDR3 sequences, over 8.5% found once. This same sample was also part of a study on yellow fever vaccine responses in identical twins.

The sample was PBMCs. The receptor set was obtained from a young woman in good health.

The chain recombines TRBV5-5 with TRBJ1-4; 7 bases align to TRBD1. There are 11 residues in the CDR3. The germline V gene has CDR1 SGHKS and CDR2 YYEKEE (reference sequence). V lost 7 bases, J lost 12 bases, and 6 bases stayed unmatched. The CDR3 spells CASDITGELFF. The DNA for the CDR3 is TGTGCCAGCGACATAACAGGGGAACTGTTTTTT.

The V gene is TRBV7-9, the J gene TRBJ2-7, with D maybe TRBD2 (6 bases). This CDR3 comprises 14 residues. Per the germline V gene, CDR1 is SEHNR and CDR2 is FQNEAQ (reference sequence). V lost 5 bases and J lost 2, with 13 bases in between. CDR3 loop: CASSPLARAYEQYF. In nucleotides, the CDR3 is TGTGCCAGCAGCCCACTAGCTCGAGCCTACGAGCAGTACTTC.

The genes are TRBV9 and TRBJ2-1; 9 bases fit TRBD1. Trimming took 3 bases from V and 1 from J; bases not matched to a gene: 5. The germline gives CDR1 SGDLS, CDR2 YYNGEE. The CDR3 is made up of 16 amino acids. CDR3 region: CASSATGGQSYNEQFF. Here the CDR3 DNA reads TGTGCCAGCAGCGCGACAGGGGGGCAATCCTACAATGAGCAGTTCTTC.

The sample holds many counts of this clonotype. V usage is TRBV20-1 and J usage is TRBJ1-5; maybe TRBD1 (6 bases). The CDR3 has 13 amino acids. Germline V gene lookup returns CDR1 DFQATT and CDR2 SNEGSKA (reference sequence). Between the trimmed V and J ends, which lost 6 bases and 9 bases, there was a span of 18 bases. The DNA of the CDR3 is TGCAGTGCGAGAACCCAAGGGGGATCGCCCCAGCATTTT. This gives the protein CSARTQGGSPQHF.

This clonotype was seen only a few times. This rearrangement joins TRBV28 to TRBJ1-3; D is uncertain. The CDR3 has 15 residues. The germline gives CDR1 MDHEN, CDR2 SYDVKM. Trimming stripped 6 bases from V and 1 base from J, with 13 bases between. CDR3 in amino acids: CASSLPAISGNTIYF. As DNA, the CDR3 is TGTGCCAGCAGCCTCCCGGCAATATCTGGAAACACCATATATTTT.

This clonotype was found many times. The J gene is TRBJ2-1, the V gene TRBV12-3 or TRBV12-4, with TRBD2 identical over 9 bases. The CDR3 is 15 residues long. Unmatched junction bases numbered 4, after V lost 6 bases and J lost 1 base. The CDR3 DNA is TGTGCCAGCAGGCCACTAGCGGGTTCCTACAATGAGCAGTTCTTC. This codes for CASRPLAGSYNEQFF.

This chain joins TRBV20-1 and TRBJ2-7; TRBD1 agrees at 7 bases. This CDR3 spans 14 amino acids. Trimming cost V 0 bases and J 3 bases; bases outside gene matches: 5. CDR1 DFQATT and CDR2 SNEGSKA come from the germline V gene (reference sequence). In DNA form, the CDR3 reads TGCAGTGCTAGAGATCGTAACAGGGGCTACGAGCAGTACTTC. Protein: CSARDRNRGYEQYF.

This clonotype was observed a few times. The V and J genes are TRBV6-2 or TRBV6-3 and TRBJ1-1, with TRBD1 matching 8 bases. Germline CDR1 and CDR2: MNHEY and SVGEGT. V shed 5 bases and J 6 bases; nucleotides not matched to a gene: 11. The CDR3 has 15 residues. For the CDR3, the DNA is TGTGCCAGCAGTAAAAGCAGGGGGCAAGTCGCTGAAGCTTTCTTT. This encodes CASSKSRGQVAEAFF.

The chain carries TRBV24-1 and TRBJ2-2; 10 bases fit TRBD1. Germline V gene sequence: CDR1 KGHDR, CDR2 SFDVKD. The trim removed 11 bases at V and 7 bases at J, leaving 12 bases unmatched. The CDR3 runs 15 residues. CDR3 bases: TGTGCCATTTCCTCCGGGACAGGGGTTATCGGGGAGCTGTTTTTT. Amino acid sequence: CAISSGTGVIGELFF.

J is TRBJ2-2 and V is TRBV25-1; tentative D call: TRBD1 (5 bases). Germline V gene lookup returns CDR1 MGHDK and CDR2 SYGVNS. Trimming left V 3 bases short and J 3 bases short, with 11 bases between. This CDR3 is 15 amino acids long. The CDR3 sequence is CASSDGAGYTGELFF. The CDR3 DNA follows: TGTGCCAGCAGTGATGGGGCAGGGTACACCGGGGAGCTGTTTTTT.

This clonotype was observed many times. V gene TRBV7-2 combines with J gene TRBJ2-3, with D perhaps TRBD1 (5 bases). The germline V gene encodes CDR1 SGHTA and CDR2 FQGNSA. Trimming cost V 4 bases and J 6 bases, with 17 bases left between them. CDR3 length: 15 amino acids. The CDR3 sequence is CASSSSWGGPDTQYF. CDR3 nucleotides: TGTGCCAGCAGCTCCTCATGGGGCGGTCCGGATACGCAGTATTTT.

This clonotype was observed at least ten times. This sequence joins TRBV6-2 or TRBV6-3 and TRBJ2-7; tentatively, D is TRBD1 (5 bases). Per germline, CDR1 MNHEY and CDR2 SVGEGT. V was clipped by 8 bases and J by 5 bases, with 13 bases between them. The CDR3 contains 12 residues. CDR3: CASGDSFHEQYF. The CDR3 DNA follows: TGTGCCAGCGGCGACAGTTTCCACGAGCAGTACTTC.

This clonotype was found many times. The rearrangement links TRBV27 to TRBJ1-1, with a tentative D call TRBD1 (6 bases). The germline V gene encodes CDR1 MNHEY and CDR2 SMNVEV (reference sequence). V dropped 6 bases and J dropped 1 base, with 12 bases sitting between them. The CDR3 has 14 residues. The CDR3 DNA reads TGTGCCAGCAGGGCTGGGGGGCAGAACACTGAAGCTTTCTTT. As protein: CASRAGGQNTEAFF.

This chain connects TRBV27 to TRBJ1-1; D is perhaps TRBD1 (5 bases). The CDR3 runs 13 residues. Germline V gives CDR1 MNHEY, CDR2 SMNVEV (reference sequence). V shed 6 bases and J shed 4 bases, with 12 bases lying between them. Here the CDR3 reads CASRPRGVTEAFF. CDR3 DNA sequence: TGTGCCAGCAGACCTAGAGGGGTCACTGAAGCTTTCTTT.

Many counts were recorded for this clonotype. This chain connects TRBV5-1 to TRBJ1-5; D remains unclear. V lost 0 bases, J lost 3 bases, and 10 bases lay in between. Germline V CDR1 and CDR2: SGHRS, YFSETQ. The CDR3 runs to 15 residues. The CDR3 protein is CASSLGAGYNQPQHF. DNA for the CDR3: TGCGCCAGCAGCTTGGGGGCGGGCTACAATCAGCCCCAGCATTTT.

V usage is TRBV15 and J usage is TRBJ2-7; TRBD1 matches at 11 bases. CDR3 size: 15 residues. With 1 base clipped from V and 7 bases from J, the junction kept 6 bases outside the gene matches. Per the germline V gene, CDR1 is LNHNV and CDR2 is YYDKDF (reference sequence). In DNA, the CDR3 is TGTGCCACCAGCAGAGGTGGACAGGGGGCTGAAGAGCAGTACTTC. This translates into CATSRGGQGAEEQYF.

This chain connects TRBV10-3 to TRBJ2-7, with a tentative D call TRBD1 (5 bases). Trimming stripped 3 bases from V and 5 bases from J, with 14 bases between. Per germline, CDR1 ENHRY and CDR2 SYGVKD. CDR3 size: 14 residues. CDR3 amino acids: CAISEGRDGDEQYF. CDR3 nucleotide sequence: TGTGCCATCAGTGAAGGCAGGGATGGAGACGAGCAGTACTTC.

V is TRBV9 and J is TRBJ2-3; D perhaps matches TRBD1 (6 bases). The V and J ends lost 3 bases and 3 bases respectively, with 17 bases between them. Per the germline V gene, CDR1 is SGDLS and CDR2 is YYNGEE. The CDR3 contains 16 residues. Here the CDR3 reads CASSDQLSQGTDTQYF. The CDR3 coding sequence is TGTGCCAGCAGCGACCAATTATCACAGGGAACAGATACGCAGTATTTT.

The rearrangement links TRBV7-2 to TRBJ2-3, with 11 bases that match TRBD2. The germline V gene has CDR1 SGHTA and CDR2 FQGNSA. CDR3 length equals 15 residues. The V segment lost 5 bases and the J segment 5 bases; nucleotides outside the gene matches: 6. The CDR3 reads CASSVSGGAGDTQYF. CDR3 DNA: TGTGCCAGCAGCGTTAGCGGGGGGGCGGGAGATACGCAGTATTTT.

This chain uses TRBV29-1 with TRBJ2-7; 7 bases are shared with TRBD2. Germline loops: CDR1 SQVTM, CDR2 ANQGSEA. This CDR3 comprises 12 residues. V lost 8 bases to trimming and J lost 2 bases; unmatched junction nucleotides: 6. The CDR3 region has the DNA TGCAGCCACACTAGCGTGACCTACGAGCAGTACTTC. Translated: CSHTSVTYEQYF.

This clonotype has a count of ten or more. This sequence joins TRBV28 and TRBJ2-5, with TRBD1 matching over 9 bases. CDR3 length: 13 amino acids. V was pared by 6 bases and J by 5 bases, with 4 bases of the junction left unmatched. Looked up from germline, CDR1 is MDHEN and CDR2 is SYDVKM. This CDR3 is CASRLQGAETQYF. The CDR3 DNA is TGTGCCAGCAGGCTACAGGGGGCTGAGACCCAGTACTTC.

For the CDR3, the DNA is TGTGCCAGCAGCCCGTTCCGGGCAGCCTACAATGAGCAGTTCTTC. Residues: CASSPFRAAYNEQFF. The rearrangement joins TRBV7-2 to TRBJ2-1, with D unresolved. Deletions cut 5 bases from V and 2 bases from J, with 13 bases between. Germline lookup yields CDR1 SGHTA and CDR2 FQGNSA. CDR3 length: 15 residues.

This clonotype was found a few times. This chain links TRBV20-1 with TRBJ2-5; 12 positions match TRBD1. Germline V CDR1 and CDR2: DFQATT, SNEGSKA (reference sequence). Trimming at V came to 6 bases and at J to 4 bases, leaving 3 bases not matched to a gene. The CDR3 is made up of 13 amino acids. The chain's CDR3 is CSALGQGAETQYF. The CDR3 nucleotides read TGCAGTGCCTTGGGACAGGGGGCAGAGACCCAGTACTTC.

Ten or more counts support this clonotype. The chain is built from TRBV6-1 and TRBJ2-2; TRBD1 matches 9 bases. The CDR3 is 15 residues long. Germline V gene lookup returns CDR1 MNHNS and CDR2 SASEGT. With 10 bases clipped from V and 4 bases from J, the junction kept 10 bases outside the gene matches. The CDR3 region has the DNA TGTGCCATTTCCGTGGGGACAGGGTCCACCGGGGAGCTGTTTTTT. This sequence encodes CAISVGTGSTGELFF.

The chain combines TRBV27 with TRBJ2-7, with a tentative D call TRBD1 (6 bases). With 6 bases removed from V and 2 bases from J, the gap between germline ends came to 17 bases. There are 15 residues in the CDR3. CDR1 and CDR2 (germline): MNHEY, SMNVEV (reference sequence). The CDR3 DNA is TGTGCCAGCAGCCGTGGGGGACAAACAACCTACGAGCAGTACTTC. Encoded protein: CASSRGGQTTYEQYF.

This clonotype has ten or more counts. The chain employs TRBV5-5 and TRBJ2-5, with D perhaps assigned TRBD1 or TRBD2 (6 bases each). The CDR3 extends over 16 amino acids. Germline assignment: CDR1 SGHKS and CDR2 YYEKEE (reference sequence). With 0 bases removed from V and 5 bases from J, the gap between germline ends came to 17 bases. CDR3 sequence (DNA): TGTGCCAGCAGCTTGGACGGGGGCCGAGCGGGTGAGACCCAGTACTTC. It yields the protein CASSLDGGRAGETQYF.

This clonotype came up many times. The chain uses TRBV20-1 and TRBJ2-2; weak D call: TRBD1 (6 bases). The CDR3 is 15 amino acids. V gave up 6 bases and J gave up 4 bases, with 18 bases separating them. In germline, CDR1 is DFQATT, CDR2 SNEGSKA (reference sequence). DNA of the CDR3: TGCAGTGCCCGCAAACAGGGATTGGGCACCGGGGAGCTGTTTTTT. This sequence encodes CSARKQGLGTGELFF.

The genes are TRBV30 and TRBJ2-1; no firm D call. Per the germline V gene, CDR1 is GTSNPN and CDR2 is SVGIG (reference sequence). Deletions cut 2 bases from V and 3 bases from J, with 5 bases between. The CDR3 is 12 residues long. DNA of the CDR3: TGTGCCTGGAGTCCAGACTACAATGAGCAGTTCTTC. Translating it yields CAWSPDYNEQFF.

This clonotype has just a few counts. The chain couples TRBV6-1 to TRBJ1-2, with 12 bases lining up with TRBD1. The CDR3 spans 15 residues. Per the germline V gene, CDR1 is MNHNS and CDR2 is SASEGT. The V gene end was trimmed by 4 bases and the J gene end by 8 bases; junction bases not matched to a gene: 8. The CDR3 region has the DNA TGTGCCAGCAGTGGGTCCGGGACAGGGGGCATAGGCTACACCTTC. Protein sequence: CASSGSGTGGIGYTF.